What follows describes a single T cell receptor beta chain. This entry belongs to a study of blood T cell repertoires in COVID-19. Overall study: Before being deemed recovered, Cohort 3 donors had two negative PCRs, clearance, or symptom resolution. PBMCs, B-cell-depleted T cells, or T cells provided the cDNA or gDNA that made up the material.

Germline V CDR1 and CDR2: MNHEY, SVGAGI. V lost 6 bases to trimming and J lost 1 base, with 6 bases between them. This CDR3 spans 12 amino acids. The assay was immunoSEQ multiplex PCR, and TCRdb's table has in-frame clones only and misses some. The sample contains fewer than 200,000 clones, 70% to 90% of which appear only once. V is TRBV6-5 and J is TRBJ1-1; D may be TRBD1 (6 bases). The receptor's source is a middle-aged woman in a cohort exposed to, infected with or recovered from COVID-19 (not recorded which). The sample was PBMCs or T cells enriched from blood (not recorded which). The DNA for the CDR3 is TGTGCCAGCAGACAGGGGAACACTGAAGCTTTCTTT. Translating it yields CASRQGNTEAFF.